The 24 T cell receptor beta chains listed next were all sequenced from one sample in a study of cytomegalovirus exposure and HLA in healthy donors. Primers for the PCR totalled 60 Vbeta and 13 Jbeta. Generated by immunoSEQ multiplex PCR, the TCRdb table keeps only in-frame clones and is missing some. The data contain around 90,000 clones, around 77% of them seen just once; the ten biggest clones take up around 6.7%. Sequenced: PBMCs. The receptors come from a man under 40 in good health and CMV-seronegative.

CDR3 sequence (DNA): TGTGCCAGCAGCCCCATCGGGGACAGGGATCGCACCGGGGAGCTGTTTTTT. It yields the protein CASSPIGDRDRTGELFF. The V call is TRBV7-3, the J call TRBJ2-2, with 9 bases matching TRBD1. Germline V gene lookup returns CDR1 SGHTA and CDR2 FQGTGA. The CDR3 extends over 17 amino acids. After removal of 5 bases from V and 4 bases from J, the junction contained 11 bases not matched to a gene.

V is TRBV7-2 and J is TRBJ2-5; D gene uncertain. CDR1 is SGHTA and CDR2 is FQGNSA in the germline V gene. There are 12 residues in the CDR3. Trimming stripped 1 base from V and 4 bases from J, with 4 bases between. CDR3 in DNA: TGTGCCAGCAGCTTAGATCGAGAGACCCAGTACTTC. It translates to CASSLDRETQYF.

On this clone: The same CDR3 can be traced to other DNA sequences in this sample. The chain has TRBV6-5 and TRBJ2-7; 7 bases map to TRBD1. The CDR3 has 12 residues. Germline CDR1 MNHEY, CDR2 SVGAGI. V dropped 8 bases and J dropped 3; count of bases not matched to a gene: 4. CDR3 protein: CASRRQGYEQYF. CDR3 bases: TGTGCCAGCCGAAGACAGGGCTACGAGCAGTACTTC.

In its sample, this clone was seen once. The rearrangement links TRBV6-5 to TRBJ1-6; weak D call: TRBD1 (5 bases). The CDR3 sequence is 15 residues long. Trimming took 0 bases from V and 10 from J, leaving 13 bases between them. Germline V gene sequence: CDR1 MNHEY, CDR2 SVGAGI. This CDR3 reads CASSYSSPGYSPLHF. CDR3 DNA: TGTGCCAGCAGTTACTCCTCCCCAGGGTACTCACCCCTCCACTTT.

The V gene is TRBV29-1, the J gene TRBJ2-4, with TRBD1 identical over 8 bases. Losses at the gene ends were 7 bases for V and 6 bases for J; bases not matched to a gene: 8. The CDR3 runs to 13 residues. Germline V gene data show CDR1 as SQVTM and CDR2 as ANQGSEA. The CDR3 region has the DNA TGCAGCGGGACAGGGACGGTTCCAAACATTCAGTACTTC. Amino acids: CSGTGTVPNIQYF.

A note on this clone: The same CDR3 can be traced to other DNA sequences in this sample. The gene calls are TRBV5-1 and TRBJ2-3; 8 positions match TRBD2. V was pared by 4 bases and J by 6 bases, with 7 bases of the junction left unmatched. Germline CDR1 is SGHRS and CDR2 is YFSETQ. The CDR3 extends over 14 amino acids. The CDR3 coding sequence is TGCGCCAGCAGCCCCGGGGGGGCCTCGGATACGCAGTATTTT. It specifies CASSPGGASDTQYF.

This clone has more than one count but fewer than ten. This same CDR3 is encoded by further DNA sequences in the sample. The chain combines TRBV5-6 with TRBJ1-2; 7 bases fit TRBD1. CDR3 length: 16 amino acids. Per the germline V gene, CDR1 is SGHDT and CDR2 is YYEEEE. V was clipped by 5 bases and J by 2 bases; unmatched bases: 12. In DNA, the CDR3 is TGTGCCAGCAGTCGCATTTCGGGACAGAAAAACTATGGCTACACCTTC. Translating it yields CASSRISGQKNYGYTF.

This chain connects TRBV5-6 to TRBJ1-1; D may be TRBD1 (6 bases). This CDR3 spans 13 amino acids. V was pared by 4 bases and J by 5 bases, with 12 bases between. The germline gives CDR1 SGHDT, CDR2 YYEEEE. CDR3 bases: TGTGCCAGCAGCGTTATAGGGGGTACTGAAGCTTTCTTT. Translated: CASSVIGGTEAFF.

This clone was seen more than once but under ten times. This chain links TRBV5-1 with TRBJ2-7; weak D call: TRBD2 (6 bases). The V gene lost 4 bases and the J gene lost 3 bases, with 14 bases spanning the gap. The length of the CDR3 is 14 residues. Germline CDR1 is SGHRS and CDR2 is YFSETQ. The CDR3 nucleotides are TGCGCCAGCAGCACCTCTAGGAGGGGCTACGAGCAGTACTTC. This gives the protein CASSTSRRGYEQYF. Based on the CDR3 plus reference TRBV5-1 and TRBJ2-7, the full variable domain is KAGVTQTPRYLIKTRGQQVTLSCSPISGHRSVSWYQQTPGQGLQFLFEYFSETQRNKGNFPGRFSGRQFSNSRSEMNVSTLELGDSALYLCASSTSRRGYEQYFGPGTRLTVT.

This chain uses TRBV2 with TRBJ1-2; 8 bases are shared with TRBD1. The V gene's germline CDR1 is SNHLY and CDR2 FYNNEI. The V segment lost 6 bases and the J segment 0 bases; nucleotides outside the gene matches: 3. The CDR3 sequence is 14 residues long. Written as DNA, the CDR3 is TGTGCCAGCAGCAACAGGGGGACTAACTATGGCTACACCTTC. This translates into CASSNRGTNYGYTF.

The chain couples TRBV21-1 to TRBJ1-5; no check of the table's D call, TRBD1, against the DNA was made. TRBV21-1 is termed a pseudogene. This CDR3 has 19 amino acids. In nucleotides, the CDR3 is TGTGCCAGCAGCAAACGCACCGGGACAGGGTTAATCTTGGGACAGCCCCAGCATTTT. Protein: CASSKRTGTGLILGQPQHF.

J is TRBJ2-3 and V is TRBV19; TRBD2 agrees at 16 bases. CDR1 LNHDA and CDR2 SQIVND come from the germline V gene (reference sequence). The CDR3 covers 17 residues. The junction had 8 bases not matched to a gene; V was cut back by 9 bases and J by 2 bases. In nucleotides, the CDR3 is TGTGCCAGCAGTTCCGGGACTAGCGGGGGGGACACAGATACGCAGTATTTT. Encoded protein: CASSSGTSGGDTDTQYF.

The rearrangement joins TRBV15 to TRBJ2-7, with 7 bases fitting TRBD1. Germline trimming cut 0 bases from V and 0 bases from J; bases unmatched to any gene: 5. The CDR3 is 16 amino acids. CDR1 is LNHNV, CDR2 YYDKDF, per germline (reference sequence). CDR3 bases: TGTGCCACCAGCAGAGATCGGGACAGCCCCTCCTACGAGCAGTACTTC. Translation gives CATSRDRDSPSYEQYF.

This clone was seen a single time. CDR3 bases: TGCGCCAGCAGCTTGCGTTCAGGGAGCAATCAGCCCCAGCATTTT. Encoded protein: CASSLRSGSNQPQHF. The chain employs TRBV5-1 and TRBJ1-5, with D tentatively TRBD1 (5 bases). In germline, CDR1 is SGHRS, CDR2 YFSETQ. This CDR3 spans 15 amino acids. Trimming shortened V by 1 base and J by 1 base, and 9 bases separated the two germline ends.

The rearrangement joins TRBV30 to TRBJ2-7, with D possibly being TRBD2 (5 bases). The CDR3 runs 13 residues. Trimming removed 2 bases at V and 0 bases at J, with 8 bases between. Germline V lookup: CDR1 GTSNPN, CDR2 SVGIG (reference sequence). The CDR3 loop is CAWSIGISYEQYF. The CDR3 DNA follows: TGTGCCTGGAGTATCGGGATCTCCTACGAGCAGTACTTC.

This clone was seen a handful of times. The rearrangement links TRBV6-5 to TRBJ2-2, with D tentatively TRBD1 (5 bases). The CDR3 extends over 16 amino acids. V dropped 4 bases and J dropped 7 bases, with 19 bases sitting between them. Germline values: CDR1 MNHEY, CDR2 SVGAGI. In nucleotides, the CDR3 is TGTGCCAGCAGTTCGATGCCGGACGAGGACAACGGGGAGCTGTTTTTT. Its protein is CASSSMPDEDNGELFF.

The chain employs TRBV5-6 and TRBJ1-1, with D possibly being TRBD1 (5 bases). Trimming left V 3 bases short and J 2 bases short, with 14 bases between. From germline, CDR1 is SGHDT and CDR2 YYEEEE. The CDR3 covers 15 residues. Here the CDR3 DNA reads TGTGCCAGCAGCTGGGATAGGGGATTAAACACTGAAGCTTTCTTT. Residues: CASSWDRGLNTEAFF.

The chain combines TRBV29-1 with TRBJ2-2; TRBD1 is a possible D gene (5 bases). Germline-derived CDR1 and CDR2 are SQVTM and ANQGSEA. CDR3 size: 14 residues. Trimming pared 6 bases from V and 3 bases from J, leaving 14 bases between. The DNA for the CDR3 is TGCAGCGTGGGGCTGGGCAGGGACACCGGGGAGCTGTTTTTT. Protein: CSVGLGRDTGELFF.

This chain links TRBV30 with TRBJ1-3; 8 bases are shared with TRBD1. V dropped 4 bases and J dropped 7; count of bases not matched to a gene: 6. Germline V gene sequence: CDR1 GTSNPN, CDR2 SVGIG (reference sequence). The CDR3 contains 13 residues. CDR3 sequence (DNA): TGTGCCTGGACCAGGGACAGGCAGAACACCATATATTTT. Protein product: CAWTRDRQNTIYF.

This clone was counted once. The CDR3 DNA is TGTGCCAGCAGCTTGGCAGGAGGTGGCAATCAGCCCCAGCATTTT. This translates into CASSLAGGGNQPQHF. V gene TRBV5-4 combines with J gene TRBJ1-5; D is unresolved. CDR3 length equals 15 residues. With 0 bases removed from V and 2 bases from J, the gap between germline ends came to 9 bases. Germline V gene data show CDR1 as SGHNT and CDR2 as YYREEE (reference sequence).

The chain carries TRBV10-2 and TRBJ1-2; 9 positions match TRBD1. The junction had 4 bases not matched to a gene; V was cut back by 5 bases and J by 3 bases. Germline V gene data show CDR1 as WSHSY and CDR2 as SAAADI. This CDR3 contains 14 residues. CDR3 DNA sequence: TGCGCCAGCAGTCGGGACAGGGCGGACTATGGCTACACCTTC. It specifies CASSRDRADYGYTF.

The chain combines TRBV7-3 with TRBJ1-1; D possibly corresponds to TRBD1 (5 bases). Per germline, CDR1 SGHTA and CDR2 FQGTGA. With 2 bases removed from V and 2 bases from J, the gap between germline ends came to 9 bases. The CDR3 is 14 residues long. CDR3 region: CASSLGQGNTEAFF. CDR3 DNA sequence: TGTGCCAGCAGCTTAGGGCAGGGAAACACTGAAGCTTTCTTT. The entire variable domain, with the rest obtained from reference TRBV7-3 and TRBJ1-1, is as follows: GAGVSQTPSNKVTEKGKYVELRCDPISGHTALYWYRQSLGQGPEFLIYFQGTGAADDSGLPNDRFFAVRPEGSVSTLKIQRTERGDSAVYLCASSLGQGNTEAFFGQGTRLTVV.

The rearrangement uses TRBV18 and TRBJ1-1; tentatively, D is TRBD1 (6 bases). V was cut by 3 bases and J by 1 base, with 12 bases left in between. This CDR3 spans 15 amino acids. Germline V CDR1 and CDR2: KGHSH, LQKENI. The chain's CDR3 is CASSPITGQNTEAFF. For the CDR3, the DNA is TGTGCCAGCTCACCGATAACGGGACAGAACACTGAAGCTTTCTTT.

This clone was found a few times. V is TRBV5-5 and J is TRBJ1-2; tentative D call: TRBD1 (6 bases). Per germline, CDR1 SGHKS and CDR2 YYEKEE (reference sequence). The length of the CDR3 is 15 residues. V lost 0 bases to trimming and J lost 6 bases, with 15 bases between them. DNA for the CDR3: TGTGCCAGCAGCTTGGCCTGGGGGCAGATAAATGGCTACACCTTC. This codes for CASSLAWGQINGYTF.